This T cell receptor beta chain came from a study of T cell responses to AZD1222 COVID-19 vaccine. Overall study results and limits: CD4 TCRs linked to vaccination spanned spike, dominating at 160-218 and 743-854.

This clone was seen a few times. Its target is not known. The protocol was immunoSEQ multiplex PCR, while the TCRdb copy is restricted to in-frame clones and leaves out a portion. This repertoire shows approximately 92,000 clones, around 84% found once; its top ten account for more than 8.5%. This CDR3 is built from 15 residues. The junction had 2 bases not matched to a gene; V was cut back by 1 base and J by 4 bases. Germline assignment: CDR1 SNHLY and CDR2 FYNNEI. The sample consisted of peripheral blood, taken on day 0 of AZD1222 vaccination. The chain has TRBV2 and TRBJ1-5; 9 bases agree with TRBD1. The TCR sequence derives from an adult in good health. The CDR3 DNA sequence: TGTGCCAGCAGTGAAGTCGGACAGGGGAATCAGCCCCAGCATTTT. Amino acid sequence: CASSEVGQGNQPQHF. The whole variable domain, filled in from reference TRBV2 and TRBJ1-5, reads EPEVTQTPSHQVTQMGQEVILRCVPISNHLYFYWYRQILGQKVEFLVSFYNNEISEKSEIFDDQFSVERPDGSNFTLKIRSTKLEDSAMYFCASSEVGQGNQPQHFGDGTRLSIL.